The T cell receptor beta chain described here comes from a study of OX40 agonist ivuxolimab in advanced cancers. Study background: Dosing consisted of intravenous ivuxolimab at 0.01 to 10 mg/kg every 2 weeks. Study-level results: More expanded clones were found, on average, in CD8+ than in CD4+ T cells. Low normalized clonal expansion also occurred in some nonresponding patients. With doses of 0.1 to 3.0 mg/kg, CD4+ and CD8+ blood T cells had undergone clonal expansion by week 6.

Concerning this clone itself: Antigen: not known.

The CDR3 runs to 14 residues. Germline-derived CDR1 and CDR2 are KGHSH and LQKENI. Trimming left V 0 bases short and J 4 bases short, with 4 bases between. The data were produced by immunoSEQ multiplex PCR, yet TCRdb's version contains in-frame clones alone and is incomplete. The table has under 45,000 clones, more than 80% seen once; the top ten hold 4% to 4.5%. Here the sequenced sample was CD4+ or CD8+ T cells sorted from blood, taken in a trial of the OX40 agonist ivuxolimab. The sequence derives from an adult with an advanced solid tumor such as melanoma, head and neck, liver or kidney cancer. The chain employs TRBV18 and TRBJ1-6; D is unclear. For the CDR3, the DNA is TGTGCCAGCTCACCACCCCAGTATAATTCACCCCTCCACTTT. It translates to CASSPPQYNSPLHF. Using reference TRBV18 and TRBJ1-6 for the parts outside the CDR3, the full variable domain is NAGVMQNPRHLVRRRGQEARLRCSPMKGHSHVYWYRQLPEEGLKFMVYLQKENIIDESGMPKERFSAEFPKEGPSILRIQQVVRGDSAAYFCASSPPQYNSPLHFGNGTRLTVT.